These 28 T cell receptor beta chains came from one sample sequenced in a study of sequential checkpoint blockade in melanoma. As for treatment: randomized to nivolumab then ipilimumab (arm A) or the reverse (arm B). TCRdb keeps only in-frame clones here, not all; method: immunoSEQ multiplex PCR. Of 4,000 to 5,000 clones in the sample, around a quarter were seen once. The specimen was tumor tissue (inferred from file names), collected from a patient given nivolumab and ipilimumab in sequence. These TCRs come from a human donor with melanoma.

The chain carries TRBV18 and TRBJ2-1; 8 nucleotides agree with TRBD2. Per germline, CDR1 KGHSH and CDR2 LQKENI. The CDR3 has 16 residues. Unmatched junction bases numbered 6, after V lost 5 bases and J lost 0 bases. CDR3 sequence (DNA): TGTGCCAGCTCAATACCCGGGACTAGCTCCTACAATGAGCAGTTCTTC. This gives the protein CASSIPGTSSYNEQFF. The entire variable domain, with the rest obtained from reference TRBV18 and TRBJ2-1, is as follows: NAGVMQNPRHLVRRRGQEARLRCSPMKGHSHVYWYRQLPEEGLKFMVYLQKENIIDESGMPKERFSAEFPKEGPSILRIQQVVRGDSAAYFCASSIPGTSSYNEQFFGPGTRLTVL.

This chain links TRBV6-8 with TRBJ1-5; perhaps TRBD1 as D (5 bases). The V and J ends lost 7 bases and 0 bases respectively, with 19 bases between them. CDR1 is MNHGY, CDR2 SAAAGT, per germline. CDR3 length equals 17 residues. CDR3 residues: CASIRVTTSNSNQPQHF. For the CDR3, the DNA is TGTGCCAGCATCAGGGTTACAACCTCTAATAGCAATCAGCCCCAGCATTTT.

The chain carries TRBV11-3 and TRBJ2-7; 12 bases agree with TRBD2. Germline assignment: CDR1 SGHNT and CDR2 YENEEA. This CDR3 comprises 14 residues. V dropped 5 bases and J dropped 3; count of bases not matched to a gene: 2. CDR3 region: CASSPGLAGYEQYF. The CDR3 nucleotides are TGTGCCAGCAGCCCGGGACTAGCGGGCTACGAGCAGTACTTC.

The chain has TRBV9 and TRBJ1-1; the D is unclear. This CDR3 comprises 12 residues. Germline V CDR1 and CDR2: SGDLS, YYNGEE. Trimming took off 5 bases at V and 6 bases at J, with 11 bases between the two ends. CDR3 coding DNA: TGTGCCAGCAGTGCTCGGGGAGCTGAAGCTTTCTTT. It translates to CASSARGAEAFF.

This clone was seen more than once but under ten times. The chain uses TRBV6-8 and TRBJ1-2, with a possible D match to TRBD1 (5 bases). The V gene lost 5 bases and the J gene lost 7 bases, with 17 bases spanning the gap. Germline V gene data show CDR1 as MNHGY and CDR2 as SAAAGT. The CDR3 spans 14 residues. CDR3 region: CASSNLGGGSGYTF. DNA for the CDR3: TGTGCCAGCAGTAACCTCGGGGGAGGGAGTGGCTACACCTTC.

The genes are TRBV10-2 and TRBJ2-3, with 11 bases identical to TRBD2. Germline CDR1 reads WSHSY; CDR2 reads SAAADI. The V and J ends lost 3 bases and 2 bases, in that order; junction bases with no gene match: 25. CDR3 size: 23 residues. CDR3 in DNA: TGCGCCAGCAGTGACCTAGGGACTAGGGGTAGCGGGGGGGCTGGCTCTCCCACAGATACGCAGTATTTT. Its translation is CASSDLGTRGSGGAGSPTDTQYF.

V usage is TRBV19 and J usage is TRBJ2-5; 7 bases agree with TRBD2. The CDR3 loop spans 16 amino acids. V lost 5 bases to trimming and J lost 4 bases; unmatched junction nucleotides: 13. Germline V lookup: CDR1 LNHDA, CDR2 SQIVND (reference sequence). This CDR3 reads CASSVSSGGATETQYF. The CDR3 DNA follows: TGTGCCAGTAGTGTCTCTAGCGGAGGGGCAACAGAGACCCAGTACTTC.

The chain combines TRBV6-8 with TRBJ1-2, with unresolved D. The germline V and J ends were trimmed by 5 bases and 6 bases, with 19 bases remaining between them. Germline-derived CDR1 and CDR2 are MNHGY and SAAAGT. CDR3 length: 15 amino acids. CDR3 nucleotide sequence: TGTGCCAGCAGTGGGGATGGCGACCAAACGGATGGCTACACCTTC. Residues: CASSGDGDQTDGYTF.

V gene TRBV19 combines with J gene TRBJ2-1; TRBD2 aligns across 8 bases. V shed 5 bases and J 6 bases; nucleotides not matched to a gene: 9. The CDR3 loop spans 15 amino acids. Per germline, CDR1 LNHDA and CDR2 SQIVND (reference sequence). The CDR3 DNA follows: TGTGCCAGTAGTTCCGAGCGGGAGCGGGGCAATGAGCAGTTCTTC. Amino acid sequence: CASSSERERGNEQFF.

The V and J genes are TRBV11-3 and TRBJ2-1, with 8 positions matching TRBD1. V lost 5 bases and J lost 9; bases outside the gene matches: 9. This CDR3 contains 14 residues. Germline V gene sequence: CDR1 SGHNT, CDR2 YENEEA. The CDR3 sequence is CASSPGQAVGEQFF. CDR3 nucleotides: TGTGCCAGCAGCCCGGGACAGGCAGTAGGTGAGCAGTTCTTC.

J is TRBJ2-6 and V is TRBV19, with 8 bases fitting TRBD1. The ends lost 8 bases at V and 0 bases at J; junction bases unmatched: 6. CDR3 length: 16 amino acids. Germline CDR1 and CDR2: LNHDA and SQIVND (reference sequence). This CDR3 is CASDRGHFSGANVLTF. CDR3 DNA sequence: TGTGCCAGTGACAGGGGCCACTTCTCTGGGGCCAACGTCCTGACTTTC.

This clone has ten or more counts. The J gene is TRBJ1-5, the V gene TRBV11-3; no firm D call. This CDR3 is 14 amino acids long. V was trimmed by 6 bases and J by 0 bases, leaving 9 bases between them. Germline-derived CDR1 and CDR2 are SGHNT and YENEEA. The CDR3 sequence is CASRNSTSNQPQHF. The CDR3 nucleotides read TGTGCCAGCAGGAACTCCACTAGCAATCAGCCCCAGCATTTT.

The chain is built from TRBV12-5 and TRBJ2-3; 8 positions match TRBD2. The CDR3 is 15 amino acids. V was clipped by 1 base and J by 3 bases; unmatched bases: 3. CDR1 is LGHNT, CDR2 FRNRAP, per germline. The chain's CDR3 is CASGLGSGGTDTQYF. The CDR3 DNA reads TGTGCTAGTGGTTTGGGGAGCGGGGGAACAGATACGCAGTATTTT.

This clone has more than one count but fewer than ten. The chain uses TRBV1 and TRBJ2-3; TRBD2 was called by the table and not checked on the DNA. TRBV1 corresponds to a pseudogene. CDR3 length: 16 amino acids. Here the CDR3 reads CASSPYSQGGADTQYF. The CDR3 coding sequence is TGCGCCAGCAGCCCTTATTCACAGGGAGGGGCAGATACGCAGTATTTT.

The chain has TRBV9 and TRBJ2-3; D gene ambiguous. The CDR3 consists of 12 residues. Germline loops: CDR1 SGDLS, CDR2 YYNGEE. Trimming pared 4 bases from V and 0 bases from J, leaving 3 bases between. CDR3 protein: CASSLSTDTQYF. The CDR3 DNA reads TGTGCCAGCAGCCTTAGCACAGATACGCAGTATTTT. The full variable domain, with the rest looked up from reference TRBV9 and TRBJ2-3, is DSGVTQTPKHLITATGQRVTLRCSPRSGDLSVYWYQQSLDQGLQFLIQYYNGEERAKGNILERFSAQQFPDLHSELNLSSLELGDSALYFCASSLSTDTQYFGPGTRLTVL.

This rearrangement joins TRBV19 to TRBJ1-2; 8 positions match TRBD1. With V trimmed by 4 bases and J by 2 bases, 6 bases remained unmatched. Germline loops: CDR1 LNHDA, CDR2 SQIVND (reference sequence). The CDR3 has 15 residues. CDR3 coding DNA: TGTGCCAGTAGTACCGCGACAGGGGCCAACTATGGCTACACCTTC. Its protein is CASSTATGANYGYTF.

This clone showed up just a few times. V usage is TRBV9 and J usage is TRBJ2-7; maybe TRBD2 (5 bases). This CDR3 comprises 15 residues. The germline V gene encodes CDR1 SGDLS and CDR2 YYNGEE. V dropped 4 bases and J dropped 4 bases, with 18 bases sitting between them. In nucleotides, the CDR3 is TGTGCCAGCAGCATATCCCCTGGACTGGGTTACGAGCAGTACTTC. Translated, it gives CASSISPGLGYEQYF.

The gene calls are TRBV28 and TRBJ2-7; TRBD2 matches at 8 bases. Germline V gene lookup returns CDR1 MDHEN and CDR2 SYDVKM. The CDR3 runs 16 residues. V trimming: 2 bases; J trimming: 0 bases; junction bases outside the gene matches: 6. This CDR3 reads CASSLLGGRLSYEQYF. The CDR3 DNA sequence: TGTGCCAGCAGTTTACTTGGCGGGAGGCTCTCCTACGAGCAGTACTTC.

CDR3 sequence reads: CASSSTKGQNTEAFF. As DNA, the CDR3 is TGCGCCAGCAGCTCAACGAAAGGACAGAACACTGAAGCTTTCTTT. The chain has TRBV23-1 and TRBJ1-1, with D perhaps matching TRBD1 (5 bases). TRBV23-1 is noted as an ORF with a role that remains uncertain. Trimming left V 6 bases short and J 1 base short, with 15 bases between. The CDR3 has 15 residues.

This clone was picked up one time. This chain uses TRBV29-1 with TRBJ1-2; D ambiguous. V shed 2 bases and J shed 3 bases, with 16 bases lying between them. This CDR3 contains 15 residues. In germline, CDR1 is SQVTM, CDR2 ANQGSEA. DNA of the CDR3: TGCAGCGTTGAAAGGCAGCCCGATAACTACTATGGCTACACCTTC. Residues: CSVERQPDNYYGYTF. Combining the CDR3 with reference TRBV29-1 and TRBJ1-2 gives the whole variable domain SAVISQKPSRDICQRGTSLTIQCQVDSQVTMMFWYRQQPGQSLTLIATANQGSEATYESGFVIDKFPISRPNLTFSTLTVSNMSPEDSSIYLCSVERQPDNYYGYTFGSGTRLTVV.

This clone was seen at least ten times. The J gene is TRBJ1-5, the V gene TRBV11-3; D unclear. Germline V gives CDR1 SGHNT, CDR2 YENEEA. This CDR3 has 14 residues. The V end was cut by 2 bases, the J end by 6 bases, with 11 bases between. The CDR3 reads CASSLLGSGQPQHF. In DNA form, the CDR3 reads TGTGCCAGCAGCTTATTGGGGTCAGGTCAGCCCCAGCATTTT.

For the CDR3, the DNA is TGCAGCGTTTCGGACAGGGGACTCTACGAGCAGTACTTC. Protein product: CSVSDRGLYEQYF. The gene calls are TRBV29-1 and TRBJ2-7; 9 bases align to TRBD1. Trimming removed 5 bases from V and 3 bases from J; junction bases left unmatched: 5. CDR3 length: 13 amino acids. The germline CDR1 and CDR2 sequences are SQVTM and ANQGSEA.

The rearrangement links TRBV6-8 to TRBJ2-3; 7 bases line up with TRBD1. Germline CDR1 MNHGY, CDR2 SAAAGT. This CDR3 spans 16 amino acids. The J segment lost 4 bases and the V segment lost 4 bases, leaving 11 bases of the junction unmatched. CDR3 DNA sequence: TGTGCCAGCAGTTCGGGACAGAGCATTGGGGCAGATACGCAGTATTTT. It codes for CASSSGQSIGADTQYF.

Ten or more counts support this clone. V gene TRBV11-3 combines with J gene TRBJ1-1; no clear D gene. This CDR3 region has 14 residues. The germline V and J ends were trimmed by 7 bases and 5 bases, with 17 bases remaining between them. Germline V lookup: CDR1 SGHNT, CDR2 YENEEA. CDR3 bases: TGTGCCAGCAACCCTCGGGCCAGGCGAACTGAAGCTTTCTTT. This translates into CASNPRARRTEAFF.

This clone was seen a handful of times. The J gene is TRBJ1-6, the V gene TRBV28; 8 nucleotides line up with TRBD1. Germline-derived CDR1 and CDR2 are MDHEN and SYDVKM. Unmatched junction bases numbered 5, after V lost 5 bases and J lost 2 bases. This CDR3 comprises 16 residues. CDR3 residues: CASSPGQGAYNSPLHF. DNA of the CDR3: TGTGCCAGCAGTCCTGGACAGGGAGCCTATAATTCACCCCTCCACTTT.

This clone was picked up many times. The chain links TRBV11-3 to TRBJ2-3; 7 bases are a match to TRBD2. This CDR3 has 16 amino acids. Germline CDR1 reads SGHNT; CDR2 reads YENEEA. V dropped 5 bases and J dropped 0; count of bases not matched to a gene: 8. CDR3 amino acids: CASSGKAGASTDTQYF. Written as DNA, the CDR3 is TGTGCCAGCAGCGGAAAGGCGGGAGCTAGCACAGATACGCAGTATTTT.

The CDR3 region has the DNA TGTGCCAGCAGCTCCCCACTAGCGCCCGGCCGGGACGAGCAGTTCTTC. It is translated as CASSSPLAPGRDEQFF. J is TRBJ2-1 and V is TRBV28, with TRBD2 identical over 7 bases. The CDR3 spans 16 residues. Per the germline V gene, CDR1 is MDHEN and CDR2 is SYDVKM. V shed 6 bases and J 10 bases; nucleotides not matched to a gene: 18.

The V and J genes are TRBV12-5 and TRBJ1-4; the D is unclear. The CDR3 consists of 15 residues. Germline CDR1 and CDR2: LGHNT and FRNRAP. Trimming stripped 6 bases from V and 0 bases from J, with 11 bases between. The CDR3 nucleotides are TGTGCTAGTGGGGAGGGAACCGCAACTAATGAAAAACTGTTTTTT. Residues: CASGEGTATNEKLFF.